Each of the 20 T cell receptor beta chains below was sequenced from the same sample in a study of T cell responses to AZD1222 COVID-19 vaccine. Generated by immunoSEQ multiplex PCR, the TCRdb table keeps only in-frame clones and is missing some. The sample includes about 80,000 clones, roughly 87% of them seen just once. The material sequenced was peripheral blood, taken on day 0 of AZD1222 vaccination. The receptors derive from an adult in good health.

The rearrangement joins TRBV5-1 to TRBJ1-2, with 9 positions matching TRBD1. Unmatched junction bases numbered 7, after V lost 0 bases and J lost 7 bases. CDR1 SGHRS and CDR2 YFSETQ come from the germline V gene. The CDR3 runs 15 residues. CDR3 residues: CASSLEGQGLFGYTF. The CDR3 nucleotides read TGCGCCAGCAGCTTGGAGGGACAGGGATTGTTTGGCTACACCTTC.

The chain employs TRBV12-3 or TRBV12-4 and TRBJ1-4; weak D call: TRBD1 (6 bases). This CDR3 has 13 amino acids. The V gene lost 3 bases and the J gene lost 8 bases, with 10 bases spanning the gap. In DNA, the CDR3 is TGTGCCAGCAGTTTGATCAGGGGCGAAAAACTGTTTTTT. It is translated as CASSLIRGEKLFF.

This sequence joins TRBV27 and TRBJ2-1, with 9 bases lining up with TRBD2. V shed 3 bases and J 6 bases; nucleotides not matched to a gene: 6. Germline values: CDR1 MNHEY, CDR2 SMNVEV (reference sequence). The CDR3 totals 15 residues. The CDR3 nucleotides are TGTGCCAGCAGTTTTGGCGGGAGGGCCGTCAATGAGCAGTTCTTC. It specifies CASSFGGRAVNEQFF.

The gene calls are TRBV5-1 and TRBJ1-6, with D uncertain. V lost 3 bases and J 6 bases, leaving 7 bases between the germline ends. Germline loops: CDR1 SGHRS, CDR2 YFSETQ. The CDR3 is made up of 13 amino acids. The CDR3 is CASSSAGNSPLHF. As DNA, the CDR3 is TGCGCCAGCAGCTCGGCGGGTAATTCACCCCTCCACTTT.

The chain recombines TRBV7-3 with TRBJ2-3; D is unresolved. V was shortened by 1 base and J by 6 bases, with 8 bases between the two germline ends. Per germline, CDR1 SGHTA and CDR2 FQGTGA. The CDR3 has 13 residues. Here the CDR3 DNA reads TGTGCCAGCAGCTTAAGTCCCAGGGATACGCAGTATTTT. This translates into CASSLSPRDTQYF.

This rearrangement joins TRBV27 to TRBJ1-5; TRBD1 might be the D (6 bases). This CDR3 contains 16 residues. With 0 bases removed from V and 7 bases from J, the gap between germline ends came to 16 bases. Germline V gene lookup returns CDR1 MNHEY and CDR2 SMNVEV (reference sequence). CDR3 sequence reads: CASSLSGGRGGQPQHF. In DNA form, the CDR3 reads TGTGCCAGCAGTTTATCTGGGGGGCGGGGAGGGCAGCCCCAGCATTTT.

The V call is TRBV20-1, the J call TRBJ2-3, with 7 bases aligning to TRBD1. Germline V gives CDR1 DFQATT, CDR2 SNEGSKA (reference sequence). This CDR3 comprises 14 residues. With V trimmed by 3 bases and J by 2 bases, 5 bases remained unmatched. Here the CDR3 reads CSASPGTVTDTQYF. The CDR3 DNA sequence: TGCAGTGCTAGTCCCGGGACAGTCACAGATACGCAGTATTTT.

This clone was counted only a few times. The genes are TRBV5-1 and TRBJ2-3, with 8 nucleotides matching TRBD1. With 4 bases clipped from V and 0 bases from J, the junction kept 4 bases outside the gene matches. The CDR3 runs to 15 residues. Germline-derived CDR1 and CDR2 are SGHRS and YFSETQ. The CDR3 region is CASSGQGASTDTQYF. As DNA, the CDR3 is TGCGCCAGCAGCGGTCAGGGGGCTAGCACAGATACGCAGTATTTT.

The rearrangement joins TRBV5-1 to TRBJ2-7, with TRBD1 identical over 9 bases. The CDR3 runs 15 residues. CDR1 is SGHRS, CDR2 YFSETQ, per germline. V shed 4 bases and J 6 bases; nucleotides not matched to a gene: 11. The CDR3 DNA reads as TGCGCCAGCAGCACCCGGACAGGGGTCCCCCTCGAGCAGTACTTC. This encodes CASSTRTGVPLEQYF.

This chain connects TRBV29-1 to TRBJ2-1, with TRBD2 matching over 7 bases. V was pared by 7 bases and J by 6 bases, with 0 bases of the junction left unmatched. CDR3 size: 10 residues. The V gene's germline CDR1 is SQVTM and CDR2 ANQGSEA. The CDR3 here is CSGGGNEQFF. Here the CDR3 DNA reads TGCAGCGGGGGGGGCAATGAGCAGTTCTTC.

The chain recombines TRBV27 with TRBJ1-1; 12 bases are a match to TRBD1. Germline V CDR1 and CDR2: MNHEY, SMNVEV (reference sequence). CDR3 size: 17 residues. Unmatched junction bases numbered 8, after V lost 6 bases and J lost 0 bases. CDR3 sequence reads: CASRTRDRGRMNTEAFF. In nucleotides, the CDR3 is TGTGCCAGCAGGACCCGGGACAGGGGGCGGATGAACACTGAAGCTTTCTTT.

The genes are TRBV6-5 and TRBJ1-4; the match to TRBD1 covers 7 bases. The J segment lost 5 bases and the V segment lost 2 bases, leaving 5 bases of the junction unmatched. CDR1 and CDR2 (germline): MNHEY, SVGAGI. The CDR3 is made up of 15 amino acids. CDR3 loop: CASSYLGQRNEKLFF. Written as DNA, the CDR3 is TGTGCCAGCAGTTACCTGGGACAGCGAAATGAAAAACTGTTTTTT.

The rearrangement joins TRBV12-5 to TRBJ2-3; 7 nucleotides align to TRBD2. Germline V lookup: CDR1 LGHNT, CDR2 FRNRAP. V trimming: 6 bases; J trimming: 6 bases; junction bases outside the gene matches: 0. CDR3 length: 11 amino acids. The CDR3 region is CASGLADTQYF. The CDR3 DNA reads as TGTGCTAGTGGACTAGCGGATACGCAGTATTTT.

This clone was recorded a few times. The V call is TRBV6-5, the J call TRBJ1-5; D is unresolved. The length of the CDR3 is 13 residues. Germline V gene lookup returns CDR1 MNHEY and CDR2 SVGAGI. Trimming pared 1 base from V and 7 bases from J, leaving 8 bases between. The CDR3 DNA sequence: TGTGCCAGCAGTTACTTCTCGGGACAGCCCCAGCATTTT. This translates into CASSYFSGQPQHF.

This chain uses TRBV5-1 with TRBJ2-1; the match to TRBD1 covers 10 bases. The length of the CDR3 is 15 residues. In germline, CDR1 is SGHRS, CDR2 YFSETQ. V was pared by 2 bases and J by 5 bases, with 4 bases of the junction left unmatched. CDR3 residues: CASSFGTGVHNEQFF. The DNA of the CDR3 is TGCGCCAGCAGCTTTGGGACAGGGGTTCACAATGAGCAGTTCTTC.

The table lists this clone with a few counts. The chain joins TRBV5-6 to TRBJ1-6, with 8 bases matching TRBD1. Germline-derived CDR1 and CDR2 are SGHDT and YYEEEE. The CDR3 spans 16 residues. Losses at the gene ends were 4 bases for V and 8 bases for J; bases not matched to a gene: 11. CDR3 DNA: TGTGCCAGCAGCCAGGGGGCCCAGGGTGACGATTCACCCCTCCACTTT. Encoded protein: CASSQGAQGDDSPLHF. The entire variable domain, with the rest obtained from reference TRBV5-6 and TRBJ1-6, is as follows: DAGVTQSPTHLIKTRGQQVTLRCSPKSGHDTVSWYQQALGQGPQFIFQYYEEEERQRGNFPDRFSGHQFPNYSSELNVNALLLGDSALYLCASSQGAQGDDSPLHFGNGTRLTVT.

This chain connects TRBV7-3 to TRBJ2-1, with D unclear. The CDR3 totals 13 residues. V was clipped by 1 base and J by 10 bases, with 11 bases between them. Germline V lookup: CDR1 SGHTA, CDR2 FQGTGA. CDR3 coding DNA: TGTGCCAGCAGCTTAATTGGGTCGTCGGAGCAGTTCTTC. This codes for CASSLIGSSEQFF.

The chain is built from TRBV2 and TRBJ2-1; no clear D. V gave up 7 bases and J gave up 13 bases, with 23 bases separating them. This CDR3 spans 14 amino acids. The germline V gene encodes CDR1 SNHLY and CDR2 FYNNEI. The chain's CDR3 is CASILTVSVRQQFF. The CDR3 DNA follows: TGTGCCAGCATTCTCACGGTGTCGGTTCGACAACAGTTCTTC.

The chain links TRBV6-5 to TRBJ1-1, with 10 bases identical to TRBD1. With V trimmed by 2 bases and J by 5 bases, 2 bases remained unmatched. Germline assignment: CDR1 MNHEY and CDR2 SVGAGI. The CDR3 has 14 amino acids. CDR3 amino acids: CASSYDRGLTEAFF. CDR3 coding DNA: TGTGCCAGCAGTTACGACAGGGGGCTTACTGAAGCTTTCTTT.

The rearrangement uses TRBV2 and TRBJ2-2, with 7 bases fitting TRBD2. The CDR3 contains 15 residues. The V gene's germline CDR1 is SNHLY and CDR2 FYNNEI. The ends lost 3 bases at V and 5 bases at J; junction bases unmatched: 6. The chain's CDR3 is CASSERGSGTGELFF. CDR3 DNA sequence: TGTGCCAGCAGTGAGCGGGGGAGCGGGACCGGGGAGCTGTTTTTT. Together with reference TRBV2 and TRBJ2-2, the CDR3 gives the full variable domain: EPEVTQTPSHQVTQMGQEVILRCVPISNHLYFYWYRQILGQKVEFLVSFYNNEISEKSEIFDDQFSVERPDGSNFTLKIRSTKLEDSAMYFCASSERGSGTGELFFGEGSRLTVL.